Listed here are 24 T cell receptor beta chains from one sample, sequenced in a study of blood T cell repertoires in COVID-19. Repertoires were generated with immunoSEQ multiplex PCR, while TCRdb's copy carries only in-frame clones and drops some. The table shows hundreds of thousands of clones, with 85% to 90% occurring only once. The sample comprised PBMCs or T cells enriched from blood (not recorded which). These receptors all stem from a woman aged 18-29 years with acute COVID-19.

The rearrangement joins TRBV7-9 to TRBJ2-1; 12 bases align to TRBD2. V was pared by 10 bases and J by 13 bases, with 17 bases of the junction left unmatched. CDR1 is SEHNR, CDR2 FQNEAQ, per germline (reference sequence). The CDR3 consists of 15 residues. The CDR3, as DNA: TGTGCCATTTCCCGACAGCTGCTAGCGGGAGGGCCTCAGTTCTTC. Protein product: CAISRQLLAGGPQFF.

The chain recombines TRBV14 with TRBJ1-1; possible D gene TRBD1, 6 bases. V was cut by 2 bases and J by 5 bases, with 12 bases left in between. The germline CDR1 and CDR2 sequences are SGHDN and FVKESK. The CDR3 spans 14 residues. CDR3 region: CASSQRGGRTEAFF. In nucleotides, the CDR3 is TGTGCCAGCAGCCAAAGGGGGGGGAGGACTGAAGCTTTCTTT.

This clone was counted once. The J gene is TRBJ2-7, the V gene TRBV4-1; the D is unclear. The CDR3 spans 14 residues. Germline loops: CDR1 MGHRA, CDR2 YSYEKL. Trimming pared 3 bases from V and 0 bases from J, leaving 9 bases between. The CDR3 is CASSQFRSSYEQYF. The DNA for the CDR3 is TGCGCCAGCAGCCAGTTCCGGAGCTCCTACGAGCAGTACTTC.

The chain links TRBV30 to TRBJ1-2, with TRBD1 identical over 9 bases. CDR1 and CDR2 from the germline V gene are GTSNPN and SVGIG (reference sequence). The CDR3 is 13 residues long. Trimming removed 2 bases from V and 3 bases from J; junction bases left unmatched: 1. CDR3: CAWSRTGDYGYTF. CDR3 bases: TGTGCCTGGAGTAGGACAGGGGACTATGGCTACACCTTC.

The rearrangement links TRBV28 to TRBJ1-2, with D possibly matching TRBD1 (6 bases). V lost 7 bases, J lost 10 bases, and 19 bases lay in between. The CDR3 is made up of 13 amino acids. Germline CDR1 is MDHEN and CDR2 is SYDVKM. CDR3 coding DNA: TGTGCCAGCACCCTCGGCCAGGGGAAGATCTACACCTTC. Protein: CASTLGQGKIYTF.

CDR3 sequence (DNA): TGTGCCAGCAGTTTATTAGCGGGCCCTAATCAGCCCCAGCATTTT. It is translated as CASSLLAGPNQPQHF. The rearrangement joins TRBV28 to TRBJ1-5; D gene ambiguous. The V end was cut by 1 base, the J end by 4 bases, with 11 bases between. CDR3 length: 15 amino acids. CDR1 and CDR2 from the germline V gene are MDHEN and SYDVKM.

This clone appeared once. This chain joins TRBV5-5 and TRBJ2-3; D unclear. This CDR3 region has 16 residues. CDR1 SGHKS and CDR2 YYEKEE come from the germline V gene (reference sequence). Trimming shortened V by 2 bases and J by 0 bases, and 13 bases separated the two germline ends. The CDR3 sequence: CASSFDFTSSTDTQYF. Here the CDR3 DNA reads TGTGCCAGCAGCTTTGACTTTACCTCTAGCACAGATACGCAGTATTTT.

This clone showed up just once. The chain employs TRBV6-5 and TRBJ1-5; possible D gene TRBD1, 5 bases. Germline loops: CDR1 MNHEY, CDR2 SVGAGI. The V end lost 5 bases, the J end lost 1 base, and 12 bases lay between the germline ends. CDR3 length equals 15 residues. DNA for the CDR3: TGTGCCAGCAGTCCAGGGCGGCAGAGCAATCAGCCCCAGCATTTT. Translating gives CASSPGRQSNQPQHF.

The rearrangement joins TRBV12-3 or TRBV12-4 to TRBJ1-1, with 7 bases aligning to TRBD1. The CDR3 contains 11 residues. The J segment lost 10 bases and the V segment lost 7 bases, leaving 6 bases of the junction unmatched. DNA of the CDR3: TGTGCCAGCACCTTAAGGGGGCTAGCTTTCTTT. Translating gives CASTLRGLAFF.

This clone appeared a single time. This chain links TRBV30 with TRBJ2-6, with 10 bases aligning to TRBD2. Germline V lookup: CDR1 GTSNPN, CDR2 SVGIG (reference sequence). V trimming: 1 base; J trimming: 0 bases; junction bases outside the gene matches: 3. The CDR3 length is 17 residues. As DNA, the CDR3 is TGTGCCTGGAGTGGACTAGCGGGCTTCTCTGGGGCCAACGTCCTGACTTTC. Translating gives CAWSGLAGFSGANVLTF.

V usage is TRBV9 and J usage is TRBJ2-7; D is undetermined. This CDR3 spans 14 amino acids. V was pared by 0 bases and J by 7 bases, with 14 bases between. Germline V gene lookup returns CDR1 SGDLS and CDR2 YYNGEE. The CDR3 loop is CASSVGFSPQEQYF. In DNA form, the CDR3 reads TGTGCCAGCAGCGTAGGGTTCTCCCCCCAGGAGCAGTACTTC.

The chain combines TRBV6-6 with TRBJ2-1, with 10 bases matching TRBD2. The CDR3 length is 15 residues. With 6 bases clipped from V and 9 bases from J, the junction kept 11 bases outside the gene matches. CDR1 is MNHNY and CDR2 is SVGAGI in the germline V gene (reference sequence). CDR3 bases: TGTGCCAGCAGGACCCTAGCGGGAGAAGCCGGTGAGCAGTTCTTC. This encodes CASRTLAGEAGEQFF.

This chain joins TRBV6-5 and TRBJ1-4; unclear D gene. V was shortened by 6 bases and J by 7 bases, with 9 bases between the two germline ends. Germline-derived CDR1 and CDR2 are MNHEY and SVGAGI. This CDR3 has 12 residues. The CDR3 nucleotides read TGTGCCAGCAGCCACAATCGTGAAAAACTGTTTTTT. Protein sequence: CASSHNREKLFF.

CDR3 sequence (DNA): TGTGCCAGCAGTTTGAGTTGGTCTAGCGGGAGGTCGGGCGAGCAGTACTTC. As protein: CASSLSWSSGRSGEQYF. The chain has TRBV28 and TRBJ2-7; 11 bases are a match to TRBD2. The V and J ends lost 3 bases and 6 bases, in that order; junction bases with no gene match: 13. There are 17 residues in the CDR3. Germline V gene lookup returns CDR1 MDHEN and CDR2 SYDVKM. Variable domain in full (rest from reference TRBV28 and TRBJ2-7): DVKVTQSSRYLVKRTGEKVFLECVQDMDHENMFWYRQDPGLGLRLIYFSYDVKMKEKGDIPEGYSVSREKKERFSLILESASTNQTSMYLCASSLSWSSGRSGEQYFGPGTRLTVT.

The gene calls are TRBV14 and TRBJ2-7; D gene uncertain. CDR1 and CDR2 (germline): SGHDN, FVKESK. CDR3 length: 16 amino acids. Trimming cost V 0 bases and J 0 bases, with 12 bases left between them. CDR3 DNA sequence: TGTGCCAGCAGCCAAGATCGAATTACTACCTCCTACGAGCAGTACTTC. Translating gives CASSQDRITTSYEQYF. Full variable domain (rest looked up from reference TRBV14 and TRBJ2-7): EAGVTQFPSHSVIEKGQTVTLRCDPISGHDNLYWYRRVMGKEIKFLLHFVKESKQDESGMPNNRFLAERTGGTYSTLKVQPAELEDSGVYFCASSQDRITTSYEQYFGPGTRLTVT.

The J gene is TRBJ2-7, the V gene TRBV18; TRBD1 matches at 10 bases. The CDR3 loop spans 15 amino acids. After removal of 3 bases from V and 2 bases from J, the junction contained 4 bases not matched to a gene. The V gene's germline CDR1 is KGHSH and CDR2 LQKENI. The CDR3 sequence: CASSPGQGFTYEQYF. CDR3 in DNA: TGTGCCAGCTCACCGGGACAGGGGTTTACCTACGAGCAGTACTTC.

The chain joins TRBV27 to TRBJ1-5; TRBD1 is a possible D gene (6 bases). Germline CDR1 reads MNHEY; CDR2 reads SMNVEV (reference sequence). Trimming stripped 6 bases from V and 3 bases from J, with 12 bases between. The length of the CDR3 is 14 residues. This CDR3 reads CASSPGADNQPQHF. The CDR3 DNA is TGTGCCAGCAGCCCAGGGGCAGACAATCAGCCCCAGCATTTT.

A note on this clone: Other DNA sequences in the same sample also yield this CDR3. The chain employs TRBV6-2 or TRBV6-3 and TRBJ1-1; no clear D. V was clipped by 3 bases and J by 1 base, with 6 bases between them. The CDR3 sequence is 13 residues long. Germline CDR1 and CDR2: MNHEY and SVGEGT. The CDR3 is CASSYGGNTEAFF. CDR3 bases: TGTGCCAGCAGTTATGGCGGGAACACTGAAGCTTTCTTT.

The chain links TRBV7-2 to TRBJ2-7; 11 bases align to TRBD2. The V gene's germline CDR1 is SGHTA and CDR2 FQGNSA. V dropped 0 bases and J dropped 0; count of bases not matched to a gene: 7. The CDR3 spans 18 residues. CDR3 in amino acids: CASSLAGPGLAASYEQYF. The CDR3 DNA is TGTGCCAGCAGCTTAGCGGGGCCGGGACTAGCGGCCTCCTACGAGCAGTACTTC.

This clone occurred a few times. In DNA, the CDR3 is TGTGCCAGCAGTCAACAGAGCTCGAGCTCTGGGGCCAACGTCCTGACTTTC. Translation: CASSQQSSSSGANVLTF. V gene TRBV27 combines with J gene TRBJ2-6; D remains ambiguous. V dropped 5 bases and J dropped 0 bases, with 14 bases sitting between them. Germline CDR1 is MNHEY and CDR2 is SMNVEV (reference sequence). The CDR3 covers 17 residues.

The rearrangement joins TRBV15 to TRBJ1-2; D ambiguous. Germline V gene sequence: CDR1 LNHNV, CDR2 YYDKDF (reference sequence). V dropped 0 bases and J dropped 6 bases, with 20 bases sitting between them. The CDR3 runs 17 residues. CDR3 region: CATSRDGRAAEGDGYTF. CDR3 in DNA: TGTGCCACCAGCAGAGATGGGAGGGCAGCTGAAGGAGATGGCTACACCTTC.

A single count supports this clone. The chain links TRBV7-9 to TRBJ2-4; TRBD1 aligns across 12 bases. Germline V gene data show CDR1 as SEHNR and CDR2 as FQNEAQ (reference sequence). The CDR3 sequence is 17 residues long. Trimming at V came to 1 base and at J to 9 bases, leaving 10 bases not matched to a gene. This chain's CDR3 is CASSLGGTGGAGSIQYF. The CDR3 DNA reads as TGTGCCAGCAGCTTAGGCGGGACAGGGGGCGCAGGGAGCATTCAGTACTTC.

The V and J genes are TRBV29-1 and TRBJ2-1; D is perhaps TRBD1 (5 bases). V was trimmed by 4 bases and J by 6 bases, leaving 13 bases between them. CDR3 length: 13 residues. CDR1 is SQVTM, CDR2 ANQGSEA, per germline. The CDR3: CSVGKGKGNEQFF. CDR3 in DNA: TGCAGCGTTGGTAAGGGGAAGGGCAATGAGCAGTTCTTC.

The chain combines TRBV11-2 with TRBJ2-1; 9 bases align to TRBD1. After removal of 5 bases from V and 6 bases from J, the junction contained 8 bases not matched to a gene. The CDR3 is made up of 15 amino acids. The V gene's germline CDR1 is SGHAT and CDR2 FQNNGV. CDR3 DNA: TGTGCCAGCAGCACCAGACAGGGGGGGAGCAATGAGCAGTTCTTC. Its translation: CASSTRQGGSNEQFF.